The 6 T cell receptor beta chains below were found in one sample sequenced in a study of T-cell memory formation after mild COVID-19. TCRdb itself ran the 5' RACE reads through MiXCR, one entry per CDR3 protein. The sample has some 450,000 distinct CDR3 sequences; 20% are singletons. Sequencing was performed on PBMCs or a T cell subset sorted from them (not recorded which). The receptors were sampled from an adult woman who had mild COVID-19 (a few samples of this study predate the infection). Cell type and time point are not known.

V usage is TRBV24-1 and J usage is TRBJ1-4; 8 positions match TRBD1. The CDR3 is 15 amino acids. Germline trimming cut 4 bases from V and 6 bases from J; bases unmatched to any gene: 6. The germline gives CDR1 KGHDR, CDR2 SFDVKD. CDR3 region: CATSEPTGGDEKLFF. The DNA for the CDR3 is TGTGCCACCAGTGAACCCACAGGGGGTGATGAAAAACTGTTTTTT.

This clonotype has more than one count but fewer than ten. CDR3 DNA sequence: TGTGCCAGCAGCCAAGATGCGGGGGGCAATCAGCCCCAGCATTTT. It yields the protein CASSQDAGGNQPQHF. The chain recombines TRBV3-1 with TRBJ1-5, with D possibly matching TRBD1 (5 bases). The CDR3 sequence is 15 residues long. Germline assignment: CDR1 LGHDT and CDR2 YNNKEL (reference sequence). The V end was cut by 0 bases, the J end by 2 bases, with 8 bases between. Full variable domain (remainder filled in from reference TRBV3-1 and TRBJ1-5): DTAVSQTPKYLVTQMGNDKSIKCEQNLGHDTMYWYKQDSKKFLKIMFSYNNKELIINETVPNRFSPKSPDKAHLNLHINSLELGDSAVYFCASSQDAGGNQPQHFGDGTRLSIL.

J is TRBJ2-1 and V is TRBV3-1; D could derive from TRBD1 or TRBD2 (5 bases each). Germline-derived CDR1 and CDR2 are LGHDT and YNNKEL (reference sequence). Trimming took off 4 bases at V and 4 bases at J, with 14 bases between the two ends. There are 15 residues in the CDR3. The CDR3 here is CASSPLWGKYNEQFF. The CDR3, as DNA: TGTGCCAGCAGCCCCCTCTGGGGGAAATACAATGAGCAGTTCTTC.

This clonotype was seen a handful of times. This sequence joins TRBV7-9 and TRBJ2-2, with no clear D. The germline CDR1 and CDR2 sequences are SEHNR and FQNEAQ (reference sequence). Deletions cut 5 bases from V and 3 bases from J, with 10 bases between. The CDR3 length is 14 residues. The CDR3 reads CASSTDLYTGELFF. The CDR3 nucleotides are TGTGCCAGCAGCACCGACTTATACACCGGGGAGCTGTTTTTT.

This chain uses TRBV7-9 with TRBJ1-4; tentatively, D is TRBD1 (5 bases). The V gene's germline CDR1 is SEHNR and CDR2 FQNEAQ (reference sequence). V was shortened by 5 bases and J by 5 bases, with 15 bases between the two germline ends. The CDR3 consists of 15 residues. The CDR3: CASSLRDASNEKLFF. The DNA of the CDR3 is TGTGCCAGCAGCCTCCGGGACGCCTCAAATGAAAAACTGTTTTTT. Together with reference TRBV7-9 and TRBJ1-4, the CDR3 gives the full variable domain: DTGVSQNPRHKITKRGQNVTFRCDPISEHNRLYWYRQTLGQGPEFLTYFQNEAQLEKSRLLSDRFSAERPKGSFSTLEIQRTEQGDSAMYLCASSLRDASNEKLFFGSGTQLSVL.

This clonotype was found many times. The chain has TRBV12-3 or TRBV12-4 and TRBJ2-5; D uncertain. The CDR3 spans 11 residues. V dropped 5 bases and J dropped 4 bases, with 5 bases sitting between them. CDR3 DNA: TGTGCCAGCAGTACCCGAGAGACCCAGTACTTC. It specifies CASSTRETQYF.